These T cell receptor beta chains were read from a single sample in a study of CD8+CD57+ T cells in acquired aplastic anemia. TCRdb independently ran MiXCR on the reads; one entry per CDR3 protein. This sample carries 250,000 or so distinct CDR3 sequences, more than 40% of them seen once, and the ten largest clones take 7.8%. Material: sorted CD4+, CD8+, or CD8+CD57+ T cells (not recorded which) from PBMCs. These receptors were obtained from a human donor with aplastic anemia. Both conserved end residues are part of each CDR3. The D gene is left open where the match is weak. Part of the rows lack a size; the others show once, few, many or a class for expanded clones.

J: TRBJ1-6
D: .
V: TRBV10-3
size: .
DNA: TGTGCCATCAGTGAGTCCATCTTCCACAAAGAAGACAATTCACCCCTCCACTTT
CDR3: CAISESIFHKEDNSPLHF

J: TRBJ2-1
D: TRBD2
V: TRBV20-1
size: many
DNA: TGCAGTGCTAGACCGATGATGCTAGCGGGGGGGAGCTCCTACAATGAGCAGTTCTTC
CDR3: CSARPMMLAGGSSYNEQFF

J: TRBJ1-2
D: .
V: TRBV9
size: .
DNA: TGTGCCAGCTCCCGAGGCAGAATCTATGGCTACACCTTC
CDR3: CASSRGRIYGYTF

J: TRBJ1-3
D: TRBD1
V: TRBV19
size: once
DNA: TGTGCCAGTAGTATCGGGGACAGGGCTGATGGAAACACCATATATTTT
CDR3: CASSIGDRADGNTIYF

J: TRBJ1-1
D: TRBD1
V: TRBV19
size: .
DNA: TGTGCCAGTAGTATTGGACAGGGGGCTGGGTACACTGAAGCTTTCTTT
CDR3: CASSIGQGAGYTEAFF

J: TRBJ1-6
D: TRBD1
V: TRBV10-2
size: .
DNA: TGCGCCAGCAGCTGGACAGGGATCAGCTCCTATAATTCACCCCTCCACTTT
CDR3: CASSWTGISSYNSPLHF

J: TRBJ2-1
D: .
V: TRBV5-1
size: .
DNA: TGCGCCAGCGGCTTGGCCCTTGCGGGGGCGGCCAATGAGCAGTTCTTC
CDR3: CASGLALAGAANEQFF

J: TRBJ2-1
D: .
V: TRBV4-1
size: many
DNA: TGCGCCAGCAGCCAAAGATCAATATATGCTGAGCAGTTCTTC
CDR3: CASSQRSIYAEQFF

J: TRBJ2-1
D: TRBD1
V: TRBV7-9
size: .
DNA: TGTGCCAGCAGTTCGGCGGACAGGGAGTACAATGAGCAGTTCTTC
CDR3: CASSSADREYNEQFF

J: TRBJ1-3
D: .
V: TRBV5-1
size: .
DNA: TGCGCCAGCAGCGCGGGAGGACAGCGTGGTGGAAACACCATATATTTT
CDR3: CASSAGGQRGGNTIYF

J: TRBJ2-1
D: TRBD2
V: TRBV24-1
size: many
DNA: TGTGCCACCAGTGGGAACGGGAGGGCCAACAATGAGCAGTTCTTC
CDR3: CATSGNGRANNEQFF

J: TRBJ1-2
D: .
V: TRBV20-1
size: once
DNA: TGCAGTGCTAGTCCAGGGGCTAACTATGGCTACACCTTC
CDR3: CSASPGANYGYTF

J: TRBJ1-1
D: .
V: TRBV27
size: few
DNA: TGTGCCAGCAGTTTGGGGGCGAGAACTGAAGCTTTCTTT
CDR3: CASSLGARTEAFF

J: TRBJ2-3
D: TRBD2
V: TRBV25-1
size: .
DNA: TGTGCCATCGGACTAGCGGGAGGGGATACGCAGTATTTT
CDR3: CAIGLAGGDTQYF

J: TRBJ2-7
D: .
V: TRBV14
size: many
DNA: TGTGCCAGTTCAGGTAGCGTCTACGAGCAGTACTTC
CDR3: CASSGSVYEQYF

J: TRBJ2-1
D: TRBD2
V: TRBV24-1
size: .
DNA: TGTGCCACCAGTGATTTGGGACAGGTTAGGACGACTAGCGGGAGTGAGCAGTTCTTC
CDR3: CATSDLGQVRTTSGSEQFF

J: TRBJ1-2
D: TRBD1
V: TRBV24-1
size: many
DNA: TGTGCCACCAGTGATTCGGGGGACAGGGTCTTGAGTGGCTACACCTTC
CDR3: CATSDSGDRVLSGYTF

J: TRBJ1-5
D: .
V: TRBV6-6
size: many
DNA: TGTGCCAGCAGTTACGGAGAAAGCGGCAATCAGCCCCAGCATTTT
CDR3: CASSYGESGNQPQHF

J: TRBJ1-1
D: .
V: TRBV15
size: many
DNA: TGTGCCACCAGCAAAGACAGTTTTATGAACACTGAAGCTTTCTTT
CDR3: CATSKDSFMNTEAFF

J: TRBJ1-2
D: TRBD1
V: TRBV7-9
size: many
DNA: TGTGCCAGCAGCCCGTCCCCTGACAGGGACTCTGGCTACACCTTC
CDR3: CASSPSPDRDSGYTF

J: TRBJ2-4
D: TRBD1
V: TRBV5-6
size: once
DNA: TGTGCCAGCAGCTACCGACAGGGTGTAGAGGCCAAAAACATTCAGTACTTC
CDR3: CASSYRQGVEAKNIQYF

J: TRBJ2-3
D: .
V: TRBV20-1
size: .
DNA: TGCAGTGCTAGTAGCGAGCGAGGGACAGATACGCAGTATTTT
CDR3: CSASSERGTDTQYF

J: TRBJ2-3
D: .
V: TRBV20-1
size: many
DNA: TGCAGTGCCATCATGGGTCTTTCAGACACAGATACGCAGTATTTT
CDR3: CSAIMGLSDTDTQYF

J: TRBJ1-2
D: .
V: TRBV5-4
size: .
DNA: TGTGCCAGCAGTGATCGGGGCCTAAGCAACTATGGCTACACCTTC
CDR3: CASSDRGLSNYGYTF

J: TRBJ1-6
D: .
V: TRBV6-5
size: .
DNA: TGTGCCAGCAGTTCCAGGAGCTCCTATAATTCACCCCTCCACTTT
CDR3: CASSSRSSYNSPLHF

J: TRBJ2-7
D: .
V: TRBV27
size: many
DNA: TGTGCCAGCAGTGACGGACGGACGTACGAGCAGTACTTC
CDR3: CASSDGRTYEQYF

J: TRBJ2-7
D: .
V: TRBV28
size: .
DNA: TGTGCCAGCAGAGCGGGACACGGAGACTATGACTACGAGCAGTACTTC
CDR3: CASRAGHGDYDYEQYF